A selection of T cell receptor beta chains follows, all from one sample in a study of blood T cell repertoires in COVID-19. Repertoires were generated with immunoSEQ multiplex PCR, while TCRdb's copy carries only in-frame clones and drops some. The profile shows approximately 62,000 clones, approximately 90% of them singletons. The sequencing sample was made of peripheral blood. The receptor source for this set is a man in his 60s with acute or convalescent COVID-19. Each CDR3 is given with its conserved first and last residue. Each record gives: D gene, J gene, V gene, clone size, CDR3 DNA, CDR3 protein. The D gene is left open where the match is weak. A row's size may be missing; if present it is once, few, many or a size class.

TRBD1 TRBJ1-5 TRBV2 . TGTGCCAGCACTGGGACAGGGGGTCAGCCCCAGCATTTT CASTGTGGQPQHF
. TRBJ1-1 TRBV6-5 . TGTGCCAGCAGTTACTCGGGGGGTCGCATGAACACTGAAGCTTTCTTT CASSYSGGRMNTEAFF
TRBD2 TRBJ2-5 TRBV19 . TGTGCCAGTAGGAAGAGCGGGAGAGGGACCCAGTACTTC CASRKSGRGTQYF
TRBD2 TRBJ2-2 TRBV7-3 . TGTGCCAGCAGCTTAAGCGGGAGAGGTACTGGGGAGCTGTTTTTT CASSLSGRGTGELFF
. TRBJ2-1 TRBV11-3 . TGTGCCAGCAGCTTAGCCAGGGTCTACAATGAGCAGTTCTTC CASSLARVYNEQFF
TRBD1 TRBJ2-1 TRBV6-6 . TGTGCCAGCAGTTACGCTGGGACAGGTTTTGATGAGCAGTTCTTC CASSYAGTGFDEQFF
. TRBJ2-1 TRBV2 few TGTGCCAGCGAGACAGGACTAGAGGGTGAGCAGTTCTTC CASETGLEGEQFF
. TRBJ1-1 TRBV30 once TGTGCCTGGAGTGTACTGGGACTCCCCAGAGGGAACACTGAAGCTTTCTTT CAWSVLGLPRGNTEAFF
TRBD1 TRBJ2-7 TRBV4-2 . TGTGCCAGCAGCCAAGAATCGACAGGGGGCTTCTACGAGCAGTACTTC CASSQESTGGFYEQYF
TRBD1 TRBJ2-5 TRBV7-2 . TGTGCCAGCAGCTTCGGGACAGGTAACCAAGAGACCCAGTACTTC CASSFGTGNQETQYF
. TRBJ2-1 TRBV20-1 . TGCAGTGCTAGTCGGGTAGCCGAGCAGTTCTTC CSASRVAEQFF
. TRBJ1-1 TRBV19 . TGTGCCAGTAGTATCGTACAGGCGGCCACTGAAGCTTTCTTT CASSIVQAATEAFF
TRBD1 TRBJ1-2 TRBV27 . TGTGCCAGCAGCGAAACCGGGACAGGGTTTGACTACACCTTC CASSETGTGFDYTF
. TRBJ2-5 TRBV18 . TGTGCCAGCTCTGCTGAGTTGTTACAGGGTGGTGAGACCCAGTACTTC CASSAELLQGGETQYF
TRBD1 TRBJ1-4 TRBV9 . TGTGCCAGCGGAACTCCAGGGGGTAATGAAAAACTGTTTTTT CASGTPGGNEKLFF
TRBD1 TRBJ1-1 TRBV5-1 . TGCGCCAGCAGCTTGGATCTCACAGGGGGGCGGACTGAAGCTTTCTTT CASSLDLTGGRTEAFF
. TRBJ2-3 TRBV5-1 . TGCGCCAGCAGCTTGGTTGGGGGCGCAGATACGCAGTATTTT CASSLVGGADTQYF
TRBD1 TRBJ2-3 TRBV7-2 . TGTGCCAGCAGCTTATACGCGGACAGGGGATTGGATACGCAGTATTTT CASSLYADRGLDTQYF
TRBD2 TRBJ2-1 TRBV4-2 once TGTGCCAGCAGCCAAGAAACCGGGACTAGCGGGATATACAATGAGCAGTTCTTC CASSQETGTSGIYNEQFF
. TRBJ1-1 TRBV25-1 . TGTGCCAGCAGCTTCGGGGGTGAAGCTTTCTTT CASSFGGEAFF
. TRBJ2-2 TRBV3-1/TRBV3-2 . TGTGCCAGCAGCCCCTTGGCGGGCAGGAACACCGGGGAGCTGTTTTTT CASSPLAGRNTGELFF
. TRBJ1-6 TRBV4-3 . TGCGCCAGCAGCCAAGATTGGGCCCCCAGCGGATATAATTCACCCCTCCACTTT CASSQDWAPSGYNSPLHF
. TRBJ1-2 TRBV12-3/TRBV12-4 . TGTGCCAGCACCCAACAGGATACATATGGCTACACCTTC CASTQQDTYGYTF
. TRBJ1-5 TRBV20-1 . TGCAGTGCTAGTATCAGGGACAATCAGCCCCAGCATTTT CSASIRDNQPQHF
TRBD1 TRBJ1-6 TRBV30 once TGTGCCTGGAGCCGGGACAGCTTCCACTTT CAWSRDSFHF
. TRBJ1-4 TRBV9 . TGTGCCAGCAGCGTAGATTGGAGGGCGCTGCAGGGATCGTCGGAACTGTTTTTT CASSVDWRALQGSSELFF
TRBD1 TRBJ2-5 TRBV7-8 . TGTGCCAGCAGCCGTGACGGACAGGGAGAAGAGACCCAGTACTTC CASSRDGQGEETQYF
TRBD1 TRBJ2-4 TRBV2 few TGTGCCAGCAGTCCCGGGACAGGGTTCGGAAACATTCAGTACTTC CASSPGTGFGNIQYF
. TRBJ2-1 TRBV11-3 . TGTGCCAGCAGCCCCACGCGGTACAATGAGCAGTTCTTC CASSPTRYNEQFF
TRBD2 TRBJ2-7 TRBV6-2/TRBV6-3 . TGTGCCAGCAGTTACTCGAGCCGAGCGGGAGGGCCTTATGTATCCTACGAGCAGTACTTC CASSYSSRAGGPYVSYEQYF
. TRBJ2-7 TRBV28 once TGTGCCAGCAGTTCCCCGGGACTCAAACCGGGGGAGCAGTACTTC CASSSPGLKPGEQYF
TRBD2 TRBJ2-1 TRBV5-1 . TGCGCCAGCAGCTTGGTAAGGCTAGCGGATACACTTGGTGAGCAGTTCTTC CASSLVRLADTLGEQFF
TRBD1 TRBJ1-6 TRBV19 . TGTGCCAGTAGTTCAGGACAGGGGGCGTATTTGGATTCACCCCTCCACTTT CASSSGQGAYLDSPLHF
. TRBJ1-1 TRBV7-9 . TGTGCCAGCAGCTTAGTTCCGGACACTGAAGCTTTCTTT CASSLVPDTEAFF
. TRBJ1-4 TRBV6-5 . TGTGCCAGCAGTTACGGTGGAGGACGGCATGAAAAACTGTTTTTT CASSYGGGRHEKLFF
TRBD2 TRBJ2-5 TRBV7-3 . TGTGCCAGCAGCTTAGCTAGCGGGAGCCAAGAGACCCAGTACTTC CASSLASGSQETQYF
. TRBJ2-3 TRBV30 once TGTGCCTGGAGTAATCGAGGGGATACGCAGTATTTT CAWSNRGDTQYF
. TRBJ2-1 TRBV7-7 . TGTGCTAGCAGCTTAGCGTCTAGAGTCGGGGAGCAGTTCTTC CASSLASRVGEQFF
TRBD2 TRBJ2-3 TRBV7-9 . TGTGCCAGCAGCTTAGACCGAGGGACTAGCGGGATAGATACGCAGTATTTT CASSLDRGTSGIDTQYF
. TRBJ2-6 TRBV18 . TGTGCCAGCTCATCCCGGGTCTCTGGGGCCAACGTCCTGACTTTC CASSSRVSGANVLTF
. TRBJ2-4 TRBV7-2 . TGTGCCAGCAGCACACTAGTTCAAAACATTCAGTACTTC CASSTLVQNIQYF
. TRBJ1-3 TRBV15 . TGTGCCACCAGCAGAGATCGAGTTGGAAACACCATATATTTT CATSRDRVGNTIYF
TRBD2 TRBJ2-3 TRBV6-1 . TGTGCCAGCAGTGTCACTAGCGGGAGGGCCGCAGATACGCAGTATTTT CASSVTSGRAADTQYF
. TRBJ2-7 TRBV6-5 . TGTGCCAGCAGTTACTCGAGGGTCTCCTACGAGCAGTACTTC CASSYSRVSYEQYF
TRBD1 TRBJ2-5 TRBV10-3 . TGTGCCATCAGTCGGGACAGGGGAGGGTTGGAGACCCAGTACTTC CAISRDRGGLETQYF
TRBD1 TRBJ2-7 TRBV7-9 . TGTGCCAGCAGCCCAGCCGCCGGGACAGTAGGCTACGAGCAGTACTTC CASSPAAGTVGYEQYF
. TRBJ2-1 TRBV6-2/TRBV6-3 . TGTGCCAGCAGTTACGGGGCTGCGAATGAGCAGTTCTTC CASSYGAANEQFF
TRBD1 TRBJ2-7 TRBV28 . TGTGCCAGCAGTCCAGGGGGCGCTCGAAATTTCAAGCAGTACTTC CASSPGGARNFKQYF
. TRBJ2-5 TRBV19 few TGTGCCAGTAGTCCAGGCTTTCAAGAGACCCAGTACTTC CASSPGFQETQYF
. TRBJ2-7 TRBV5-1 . TGCGCCAGCAGCTTAGACAGTCAGGGTTACGAGCAGTACTTC CASSLDSQGYEQYF
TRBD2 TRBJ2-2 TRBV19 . TGTGCCAGTAGTATCACTAGCGGGACCGGGGAGCTGTTTTTT CASSITSGTGELFF
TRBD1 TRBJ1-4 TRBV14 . TGTGCCAGCAGCACCGTGACAGGGGATAATGAAAAACTGTTTTTT CASSTVTGDNEKLFF
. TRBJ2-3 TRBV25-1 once TGTGCCACCACAGCTGATAACACAGATACGCAGTATTTT CATTADNTDTQYF
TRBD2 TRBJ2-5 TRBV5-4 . TGTGCCAGTGGACTAGCGGGAGGGGAGACCCAGTACTTC CASGLAGGETQYF
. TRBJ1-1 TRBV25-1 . TGTGCCAGCAGCCAAGTCCCTGCCCCCGAGGGTGTCACTGAAGCTTTCTTT CASSQVPAPEGVTEAFF
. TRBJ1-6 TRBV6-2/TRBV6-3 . TGTGCCAGCAGCCCCACGGTTTCACCCCTCCACTTT CASSPTVSPLHF
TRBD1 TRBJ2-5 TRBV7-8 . TGTGCCAGCAGCGAGCGGACAGGGGGCGGAGAGACCCAGTACTTC CASSERTGGGETQYF
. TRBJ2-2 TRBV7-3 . TGTGCCAGCAGCTTAACCGGTACCGGGGAGCTGTTTTTT CASSLTGTGELFF